This T cell receptor beta chain came from a study of spatial heterogeneity in lung cancer. Time point noted: sample taken at primary tumor resection. General observations from the study: The number of expanded tumor alpha and beta chains correlated with mutation number.

Notes on this clonotype: Its matching antigen is unknown. One end of the junction varies from germline; a read error may be responsible.

Each CDR3 protein is one row after TCRdb ran MiXCR on the 5' RACE reads. This sample has 5,300 or so distinct CDR3 sequences; roughly 7.4% occur once, and the top ten carry 45%. The sequences come from lung tumor tissue, collected at surgery. This TCR was sampled from a male donor with early-stage non-small cell lung cancer.

The CDR3 protein is CGSRLSVTGELFF. CDR3 bases: TGTGGCAGCAGACTTTCGGTGACCGGGGAGCTGTTTTTT. The V gene is TRBV5-8, the J gene TRBJ2-2; D is ambiguous. The CDR3 sequence is 13 residues long. Germline values: CDR1 SGHTS, CDR2 YDEGEE.